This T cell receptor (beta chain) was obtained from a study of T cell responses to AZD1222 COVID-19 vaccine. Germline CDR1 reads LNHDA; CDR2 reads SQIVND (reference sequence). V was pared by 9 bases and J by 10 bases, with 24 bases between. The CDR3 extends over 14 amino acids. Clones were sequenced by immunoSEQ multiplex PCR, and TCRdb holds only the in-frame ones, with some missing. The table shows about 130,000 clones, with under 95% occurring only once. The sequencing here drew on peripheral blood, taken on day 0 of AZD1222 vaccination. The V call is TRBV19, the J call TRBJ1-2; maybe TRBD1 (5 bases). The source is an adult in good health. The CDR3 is CASSPARQGSPYTF. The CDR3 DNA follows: TGTGCCAGCAGTCCAGCGCGGCAGGGATCTCCCTACACCTTC.